This TCR beta chain was captured by sequencing in a study of T cell repertoires in cytomegalovirus infection (dated by TCRdb to about 2019). About the full investigation: Peptide stimulations targeted recently identified HLA-C-restricted CMV epitopes, whose presentation resists viral immunomodulation, together with well-studied HLA-B-restricted epitopes. Donor HLA type was relevant to the analysis, because carriage of CMV infection together with the matching HLA type was indicated by public TCR beta signatures. Summary of the overall study and its limitations: In the ex vivo response, HLA-C-restricted CMV-specific TCR beta clonotypes were dominant, and in two of eight donors the single most frequent clonotype came from this HLA-C-restricted group. In both this cohort and an independent cohort of more than 350 donors, the cumulative frequency of public TCR beta family members distinguished carriers of CMV infection plus the relevant HLA type.

TCRdb records Illumina HiSeq 1500 as the sequencer. TCRdb reprocessed the public reads (quality trimming at Q25 with fastp, clone calling with MiXCR) and kept in-frame beta chains. Records with the same CDR3 protein are collapsed into one entry carrying the most frequent genes and DNA. Counted in this sample were 750,000 to 900,000 distinct CDR3 sequences; about 29% of them appeared once. The ten largest clones represent under 15% of the sample. The intended sense of this specimen's treatment or condition label: in vitro stimulation with specific CMV peptide epitopes to enrich CMV-specific T cells. Regarding this clonotype: Its antigen remains unidentified. No much larger clonotype is one base removed from it; base qualities were not supplied.

The germline V gene provides CDR1 LGHNA and CDR2 YNFKEQ. From cysteine to phenylalanine, the CDR3 is 19 amino acids long. The kept DNA is CDR3 alone, 57 bases in frame from the first base. At the junction V is shortened by 0 bases and J by 3 bases; bases outside the gene matches: 14. The source was cultured CD8+ T cells from PBMCs, collected from culture after CMV antigen stimulation. This receptor was taken from a human donor in good health (CMV status not recorded). Some clones in this sample may be carry-over from other donors' samples. The chain is encoded by TRBV4-2 joined to TRBJ2-5; TRBD2 matches 9 bases in the middle. The DNA sequence reads TGTGCCAGCAGCCAAGAAAAGCTGTTAGCGGGGGCCTTTGAAGAGACCCAGTACTTC. The resulting protein is CASSQEKLLAGAFEETQYF.